A selection of T cell receptor beta chains follows, all from one sample in a study of shared clonotypes between healthy human individuals. The assay was immunoSEQ multiplex PCR, and TCRdb's table has in-frame clones only and misses some. The data contain around 340,000 clones, around four fifths of them singletons. The sample consisted of memory CD4+ T cells sorted from blood. Source of these receptors: a man aged 25 to 45 in good health. The CDR3 runs from the conserved cysteine through the conserved F or W. Fields, in order: V gene, clone size, D gene, J gene, CDR3 protein, CDR3 DNA. A D gene is named only where the DNA matches it firmly. Not every row has a clone size; where given, it reads once, few, many or a size class.

TRBV27	once	TRBD2	TRBJ2-2	CASSPRSGLAGPGELFF	TGTGCCAGCAGTCCCCGATCGGGACTAGCGGGCCCCGGGGAGCTGTTTTTT
TRBV5-1	.	.	TRBJ2-2	CASSGQGQPGELFF	TGCGCCAGCAGCGGGCAGGGCCAGCCCGGGGAGCTGTTTTTT
TRBV2	.	TRBD2	TRBJ2-3	CASSARTSGLTDTQYF	TGTGCCAGCAGCGCCCGGACTAGCGGCCTCACAGATACGCAGTATTTT
TRBV10-3	.	TRBD2	TRBJ2-7	CAISESSGRYEQYF	TGTGCCATCAGTGAGTCGAGCGGGAGGTACGAGCAGTACTTC
TRBV2	few	.	TRBJ2-7	CASIKETYEQYF	TGTGCCAGCATCAAGGAAACCTACGAGCAGTACTTC
TRBV6-1	many	TRBD2	TRBJ2-7	CASSETGTSGSYEQYF	TGTGCCAGCAGTGAAACCGGGACTAGCGGCTCCTACGAGCAGTACTTC
TRBV27	.	TRBD1	TRBJ1-2	CASSLEGGGGYTF	TGTGCCAGCAGTTTGGAAGGGGGCGGCGGCTACACCTTC
TRBV5-1	.	.	TRBJ2-3	CASSLARDSLSTDTQYF	TGCGCCAGCAGCTTGGCCAGAGACAGTTTAAGCACAGATACGCAGTATTTT
TRBV2	.	.	TRBJ2-2	CASRRQITGELFF	TGTGCCAGCAGACGACAGATCACCGGGGAGCTGTTTTTT
TRBV28	.	TRBD1	TRBJ2-1	CASSSSWTGIYNEQFF	TGTGCCAGCAGTTCGTCCTGGACAGGGATATACAATGAGCAGTTCTTC
TRBV10-1	.	.	TRBJ2-1	CASRDSTGEQFF	TGCGCCAGTCGTGACAGTACCGGTGAGCAGTTCTTC
TRBV7-2	.	.	TRBJ1-1	CASSSRLNTEAFF	TGTGCCAGCAGCTCCAGGTTGAACACTGAAGCTTTCTTT
TRBV27	.	.	TRBJ2-7	CASSPRANYEQYF	TGTGCCAGCAGTCCACGAGCTAACTACGAGCAGTACTTC
TRBV29-1	.	.	TRBJ2-5	CSVAIGETQYF	TGCAGCGTTGCGATTGGTGAGACCCAGTACTTC
TRBV6-5	.	.	TRBJ1-2	CASSYTGSRGYTF	TGTGCCAGCAGTTATACCGGCAGTCGCGGCTACACCTTC
TRBV5-4	.	.	TRBJ2-2	CASRTDMNTGELFF	TGTGCCAGCAGGACGGACATGAACACCGGGGAGCTGTTTTTT
TRBV28	.	.	TRBJ2-7	CASSLPTTGAPYEQYF	TGTGCCAGCAGTTTGCCTACGACAGGTGCCCCCTACGAGCAGTACTTC
TRBV5-4	.	.	TRBJ2-3	CASSLFWKGTDTQYF	TGTGCCAGCAGCTTGTTTTGGAAAGGCACAGATACGCAGTATTTT
TRBV5-4	few	.	TRBJ2-5	CASSLAAARAAETQYF	TGTGCCAGCAGCTTGGCGGCGGCACGGGCGGCGGAGACCCAGTACTTC
TRBV9	.	TRBD2	TRBJ2-3	CASSSRLAGADTQYF	TGTGCCAGCAGCTCACGACTAGCGGGAGCAGATACGCAGTATTTT
TRBV5-6	.	TRBD2	TRBJ2-7	CASSLRVSGSSYEQYF	TGTGCCAGCAGCTTGCGGGTTAGCGGGAGTTCCTACGAGCAGTACTTC
TRBV18	few	.	TRBJ2-5	CASSETRIGETQYF	TGTGCCAGCTCAGAGACTAGGATCGGAGAGACCCAGTACTTC